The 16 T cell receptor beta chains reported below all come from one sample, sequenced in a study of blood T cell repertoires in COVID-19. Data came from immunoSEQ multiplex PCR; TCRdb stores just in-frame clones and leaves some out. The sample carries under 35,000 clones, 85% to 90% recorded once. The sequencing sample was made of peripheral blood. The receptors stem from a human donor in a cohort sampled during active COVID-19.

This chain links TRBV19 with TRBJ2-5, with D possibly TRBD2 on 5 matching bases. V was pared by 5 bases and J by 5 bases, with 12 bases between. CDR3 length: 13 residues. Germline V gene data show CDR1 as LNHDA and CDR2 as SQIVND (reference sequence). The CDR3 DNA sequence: TGTGCCAGTAGTTTCCGGGGATCGGAGACCCAGTACTTC. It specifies CASSFRGSETQYF.

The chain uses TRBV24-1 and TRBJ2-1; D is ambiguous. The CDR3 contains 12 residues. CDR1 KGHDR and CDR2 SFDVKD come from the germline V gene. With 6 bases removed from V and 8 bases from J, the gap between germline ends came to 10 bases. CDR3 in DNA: TGTGCCACCAGTATGCGTCTTTATGAGCAGTTCTTC. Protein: CATSMRLYEQFF.

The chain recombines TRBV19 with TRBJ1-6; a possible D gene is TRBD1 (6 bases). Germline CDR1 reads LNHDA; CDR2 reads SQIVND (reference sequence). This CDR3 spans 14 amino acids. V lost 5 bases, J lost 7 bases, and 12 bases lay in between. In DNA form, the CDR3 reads TGTGCCAGTAGTGGCCGGACAGAGAATTCACCCCTCCACTTT. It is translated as CASSGRTENSPLHF.

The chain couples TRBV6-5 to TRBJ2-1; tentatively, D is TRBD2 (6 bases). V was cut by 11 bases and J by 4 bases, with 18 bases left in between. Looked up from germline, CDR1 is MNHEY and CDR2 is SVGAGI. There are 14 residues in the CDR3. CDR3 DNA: TGTGCCGCCGGGGGTGGGTTAGAATACAATGAGCAGTTCTTC. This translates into CAAGGGLEYNEQFF.

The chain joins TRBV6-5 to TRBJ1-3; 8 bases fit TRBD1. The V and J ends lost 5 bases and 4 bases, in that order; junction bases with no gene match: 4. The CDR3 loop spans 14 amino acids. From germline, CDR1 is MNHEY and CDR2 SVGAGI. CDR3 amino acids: CASSRTGLGNTIYF. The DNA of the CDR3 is TGTGCCAGCAGTCGGACAGGGTTGGGAAACACCATATATTTT.

The CDR3 protein is CAWTELGAPSYSPLHF. In DNA, the CDR3 is TGTGCCTGGACTGAATTAGGGGCACCATCGTATTCACCCCTCCACTTT. J is TRBJ1-6 and V is TRBV30, with a tentative D call TRBD1 (5 bases). The CDR3 consists of 16 residues. CDR1 is GTSNPN, CDR2 SVGIG, per germline (reference sequence). V was cut by 4 bases and J by 8 bases, with 21 bases left in between.

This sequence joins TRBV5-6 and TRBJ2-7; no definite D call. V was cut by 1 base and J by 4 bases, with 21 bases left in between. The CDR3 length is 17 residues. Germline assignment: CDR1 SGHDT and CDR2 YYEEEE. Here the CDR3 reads CASSLSRPALAKYEQYF. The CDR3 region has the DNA TGTGCCAGCAGCTTGTCTCGTCCCGCTTTGGCCAAGTACGAGCAGTACTTC.

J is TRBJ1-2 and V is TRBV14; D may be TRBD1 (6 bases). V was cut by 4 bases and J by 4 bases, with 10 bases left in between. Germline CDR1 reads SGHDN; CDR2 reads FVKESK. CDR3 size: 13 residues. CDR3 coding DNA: TGTGCCAGCAGCCCCGGGGGGCTCTATGGCTACACCTTC. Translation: CASSPGGLYGYTF.

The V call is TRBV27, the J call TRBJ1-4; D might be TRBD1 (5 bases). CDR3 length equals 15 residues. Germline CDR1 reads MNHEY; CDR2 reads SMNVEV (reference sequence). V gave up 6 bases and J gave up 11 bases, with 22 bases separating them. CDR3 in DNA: TGTGCCAGCAGCCCGACGGGGCGGGGGGATAGGAAACTGTTTTTT. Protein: CASSPTGRGDRKLFF.

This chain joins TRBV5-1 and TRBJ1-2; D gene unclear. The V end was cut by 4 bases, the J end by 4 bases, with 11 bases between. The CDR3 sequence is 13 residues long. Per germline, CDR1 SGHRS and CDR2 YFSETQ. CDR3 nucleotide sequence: TGCGCCAGCAGCCCCCCGGGGTTCTATGGCTACACCTTC. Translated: CASSPPGFYGYTF.

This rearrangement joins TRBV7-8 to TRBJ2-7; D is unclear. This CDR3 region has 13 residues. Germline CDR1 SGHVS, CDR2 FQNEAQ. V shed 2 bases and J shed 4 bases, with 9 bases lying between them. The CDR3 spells CASSLSPGYEQYF. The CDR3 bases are TGTGCCAGCAGCTTATCCCCAGGTTACGAGCAGTACTTC.

The DNA for the CDR3 is TGTGCCAGTCGACCTGGGCTTAGCAATCAGCCCCAGCATTTT. As protein: CASRPGLSNQPQHF. V usage is TRBV19 and J usage is TRBJ1-5; D uncertain. The germline V gene encodes CDR1 LNHDA and CDR2 SQIVND (reference sequence). CDR3 length equals 14 residues. The ends were cut back, 8 bases at V and 0 bases at J, with 11 bases in the middle.

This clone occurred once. The CDR3 protein is CASRRGQGYEQYF. The CDR3 nucleotides are TGTGCCAGCAGGCGTGGACAGGGCTACGAGCAGTACTTC. V and J are TRBV28 and TRBJ2-7; 8 bases map to TRBD1. From germline, CDR1 is MDHEN and CDR2 SYDVKM. The length of the CDR3 is 13 residues. Trimming at V came to 6 bases and at J to 3 bases, leaving 4 bases not matched to a gene.

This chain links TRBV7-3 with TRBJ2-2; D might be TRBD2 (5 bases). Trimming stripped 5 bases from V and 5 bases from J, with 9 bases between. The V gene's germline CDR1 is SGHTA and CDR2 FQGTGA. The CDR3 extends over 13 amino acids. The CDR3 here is CASSPSGTGELFF. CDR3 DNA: TGTGCCAGCAGCCCCTCGGGGACCGGGGAGCTGTTTTTT.

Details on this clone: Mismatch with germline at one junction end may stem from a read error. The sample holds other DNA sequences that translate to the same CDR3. CDR3 DNA: TGTGCCAGATCCGGGACAGGGAACGGCTACACTTTC. The encoded protein is CARSGTGNGYTF. The chain recombines TRBV2 with TRBJ1-2; 9 positions agree with TRBD1. The germline gives CDR1 SNHLY, CDR2 FYNNEI. This CDR3 region has 12 residues.

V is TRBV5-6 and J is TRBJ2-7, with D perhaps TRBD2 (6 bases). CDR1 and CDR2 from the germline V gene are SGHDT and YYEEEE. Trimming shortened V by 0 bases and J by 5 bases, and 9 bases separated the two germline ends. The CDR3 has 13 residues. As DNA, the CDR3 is TGTGCCAGCAGCTTGGGACTAGTACACGAGCAGTACTTC. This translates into CASSLGLVHEQYF.